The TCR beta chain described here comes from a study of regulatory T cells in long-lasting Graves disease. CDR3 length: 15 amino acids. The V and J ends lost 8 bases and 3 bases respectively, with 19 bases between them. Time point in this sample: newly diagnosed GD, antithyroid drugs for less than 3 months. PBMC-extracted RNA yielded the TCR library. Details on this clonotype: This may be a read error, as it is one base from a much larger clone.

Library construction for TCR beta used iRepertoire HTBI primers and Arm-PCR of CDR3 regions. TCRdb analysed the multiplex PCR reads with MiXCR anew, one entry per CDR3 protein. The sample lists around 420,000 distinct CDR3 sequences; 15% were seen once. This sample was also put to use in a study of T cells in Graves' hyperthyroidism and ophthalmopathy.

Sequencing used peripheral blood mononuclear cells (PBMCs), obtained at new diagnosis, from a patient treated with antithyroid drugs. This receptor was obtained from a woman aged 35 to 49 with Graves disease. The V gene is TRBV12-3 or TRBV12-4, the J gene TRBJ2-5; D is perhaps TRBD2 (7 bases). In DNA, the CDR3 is TGTGCCAGCGGTTCAGCAGGGGAGGGGGAAGAGACCCAGTACTTC. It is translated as CASGSAGEGEETQYF.